The 18 T cell receptor beta chains below come from one sample, sequenced in a study of T cell responses to AZD1222 COVID-19 vaccine. The method was immunoSEQ multiplex PCR; TCRdb's version includes in-frame clones alone and lacks a portion of them. Among 150,000 to 200,000 clones listed, around 93% were seen once. The specimen was peripheral blood, collected on day 0 of AZD1222 vaccination. The source is an adult in good health.

The chain is built from TRBV18 and TRBJ1-1; D gene unclear. Germline loops: CDR1 KGHSH, CDR2 LQKENI. Deletions cut 3 bases from V and 4 bases from J, with 9 bases between. This CDR3 region has 13 residues. CDR3 nucleotide sequence: TGTGCCAGCTCACCCCGGGCCGCCACTGAAGCTTTCTTT. It translates to CASSPRAATEAFF.

The chain uses TRBV5-1 and TRBJ1-4; the D gene is possibly TRBD1 (5 bases). Germline CDR1 SGHRS, CDR2 YFSETQ. This CDR3 has 15 residues. Trimming removed 2 bases at V and 3 bases at J, with 11 bases between. The CDR3 loop is CASSLQGASNEKLFF. In DNA, the CDR3 is TGCGCCAGCAGCTTACAAGGGGCGTCTAATGAAAAACTGTTTTTT.

This chain uses TRBV21-1 with TRBJ2-1; the table calls TRBD2, which could not be checked here. TRBV21-1 is a known pseudogene. The CDR3 runs 15 residues. This CDR3 reads CASRQKRASYNEQFF. The DNA of the CDR3 is TGTGCCAGCAGACAAAAGCGGGCTTCCTACAATGAGCAGTTCTTC.

V usage is TRBV7-9 and J usage is TRBJ2-7; the D gene is possibly TRBD2 (5 bases). V was trimmed by 4 bases and J by 2 bases, leaving 15 bases between them. CDR3 length equals 15 residues. CDR1 is SEHNR and CDR2 is FQNEAQ in the germline V gene (reference sequence). The CDR3 spells CASSSPLAGTYEQYF. Here the CDR3 DNA reads TGTGCCAGCAGCTCACCCCTAGCAGGCACCTACGAGCAGTACTTC.

The gene calls are TRBV12-3 or TRBV12-4 and TRBJ2-1, with D unresolved. The CDR3 sequence is 11 residues long. Trimming left V 5 bases short and J 7 bases short, with 6 bases between. CDR3 region: CASSMGNEQFF. The CDR3 nucleotides are TGTGCCAGCAGTATGGGAAATGAGCAGTTCTTC.

This chain connects TRBV27 to TRBJ1-6, with a weak D call TRBD1 (6 bases). This CDR3 region has 19 residues. Germline CDR1 reads MNHEY; CDR2 reads SMNVEV (reference sequence). V lost 3 bases and J lost 5, with 23 bases in between. CDR3 coding DNA: TGTGCCAGCAGTTTTAGGGGGTCCGGTCTCGCTTCGAATAATTCACCCCTCCACTTT. Protein product: CASSFRGSGLASNNSPLHF.

This chain joins TRBV19 and TRBJ2-7; the D gene is possibly TRBD1 (6 bases). Germline V CDR1 and CDR2: LNHDA, SQIVND (reference sequence). This CDR3 region has 14 residues. V was pared by 9 bases and J by 3 bases, with 18 bases between. The CDR3 here is CARISCEGGYEQYF. The CDR3 DNA follows: TGTGCCAGAATTTCGTGCGAAGGGGGCTACGAGCAGTACTTC.

The chain joins TRBV28 to TRBJ1-2; 9 bases are shared with TRBD1. V was clipped by 6 bases and J by 0 bases; unmatched bases: 8. The CDR3 contains 16 residues. Germline loops: CDR1 MDHEN, CDR2 SYDVKM. The CDR3 DNA reads as TGTGCCAGCAGCTTGGGACAGGGAGTCCCTAACTATGGCTACACCTTC. Amino acids: CASSLGQGVPNYGYTF.

This chain links TRBV6-4 with TRBJ1-2, with 7 bases lining up with TRBD1. Germline trimming cut 4 bases from V and 0 bases from J; bases unmatched to any gene: 8. The germline gives CDR1 MRHNA, CDR2 SNTAGT. The CDR3 extends over 16 amino acids. The CDR3 DNA sequence: TGTGCCAGCAGTGGGAAGGGACAGTCCTCTAACTATGGCTACACCTTC. It yields the protein CASSGKGQSSNYGYTF.

This chain joins TRBV19 and TRBJ2-1; D uncertain. This CDR3 has 13 amino acids. CDR1 LNHDA and CDR2 SQIVND come from the germline V gene (reference sequence). The V end lost 3 bases, the J end lost 5 bases, and 8 bases lay between the germline ends. The CDR3 spells CASSMVRNNEQFF. CDR3 DNA: TGTGCCAGTAGTATGGTCAGGAACAATGAGCAGTTCTTC.

This chain connects TRBV7-9 to TRBJ1-6; TRBD1 matches 7 bases. The CDR3 runs to 14 residues. Germline assignment: CDR1 SEHNR and CDR2 FQNEAQ (reference sequence). Trimming cost V 3 bases and J 7 bases; bases outside gene matches: 3. CDR3 in amino acids: CASSFGQANSPLHF. The CDR3 DNA is TGTGCCAGCAGCTTCGGACAGGCGAATTCACCCCTCCACTTT.

The chain links TRBV29-1 to TRBJ1-2, with 11 bases lining up with TRBD1. Trimming at V came to 5 bases and at J to 4 bases, leaving 9 bases not matched to a gene. The CDR3 consists of 15 residues. Germline V gives CDR1 SQVTM, CDR2 ANQGSEA. CDR3 sequence (DNA): TGCAGCGTTTTTGGGACAGGGGGTGAGGGCTATGGCTACACCTTC. Amino acid sequence: CSVFGTGGEGYGYTF.

The V call is TRBV6-2 or TRBV6-3, the J call TRBJ1-1; D gene unclear. The CDR3 contains 16 residues. CDR1 and CDR2 from the germline V gene are MNHEY and SVGEGT. V gave up 5 bases and J gave up 1 base, with 17 bases separating them. The CDR3 sequence: CASSTYWTRGNTEAFF. In DNA, the CDR3 is TGTGCCAGCAGTACCTACTGGACCCGGGGGAACACTGAAGCTTTCTTT.

This clone was seen a few times. This chain joins TRBV9 and TRBJ2-5; D possibly uses TRBD1 or TRBD2 (5 bases each). Trimming stripped 0 bases from V and 1 base from J, with 16 bases between. Germline CDR1 SGDLS, CDR2 YYNGEE. This CDR3 is built from 17 residues. This chain's CDR3 is CASSVDPLGAVQETQYF. CDR3 bases: TGTGCCAGCAGCGTAGACCCCCTCGGGGCAGTCCAAGAGACCCAGTACTTC.

The chain employs TRBV27 and TRBJ1-1; the D is unclear. The CDR3 sequence is 15 residues long. Germline assignment: CDR1 MNHEY and CDR2 SMNVEV (reference sequence). V lost 7 bases and J 0 bases, leaving 15 bases between the germline ends. CDR3 in DNA: TGTGCCAGCACCCCCGGCCGGGGATTGAACACTGAAGCTTTCTTT. As protein: CASTPGRGLNTEAFF.

This clone is a singleton in its sample. This CDR3 is CASTPLGNREAFF. The CDR3 DNA is TGCGCCAGCACCCCCCTGGGTAATAGGGAAGCTTTCTTT. The chain joins TRBV5-1 to TRBJ1-1; the D is unclear. Germline V gene sequence: CDR1 SGHRS, CDR2 YFSETQ. The CDR3 loop spans 13 amino acids. The V end was cut by 6 bases, the J end by 8 bases, with 17 bases between.

V is TRBV18 and J is TRBJ1-4; D not certain. The CDR3 runs to 15 residues. Trimming pared 3 bases from V and 8 bases from J, leaving 16 bases between. Germline lookup yields CDR1 KGHSH and CDR2 LQKENI. The CDR3 spells CASSPADLGGEKLFF. The CDR3 DNA is TGTGCCAGCTCACCCGCGGACCTGGGTGGCGAAAAACTGTTTTTT.

The gene calls are TRBV27 and TRBJ2-3; possible D gene TRBD1, 5 bases. The V end was cut by 5 bases, the J end by 5 bases, with 8 bases between. This CDR3 contains 12 residues. Looked up from germline, CDR1 is MNHEY and CDR2 is SMNVEV (reference sequence). The CDR3 DNA follows: TGTGCCAGCAGTGTTACAGGAGATACGCAGTATTTT. Protein product: CASSVTGDTQYF.